The T cell receptor (beta chain) described here comes from a study of T cell repertoires in cytomegalovirus infection. Overall study: Researchers turned to recently identified HLA-C-restricted CMV epitopes as well as well-studied HLA-B-restricted ones. Study-level results: HLA-C-restricted CMV-specific TCR beta clonotypes were dominant in the ex vivo response. CMV carriers having the relevant HLA were flagged by cumulative public TCR beta family frequency.

This CDR3 spans 12 amino acids. Trimming pared 6 bases from V and 14 bases from J, leaving 14 bases between. This clonotype has a handful of counts. Its antigen remains unidentified. TCRdb re-analysed the reads in MiXCR, keeping a single row per CDR3 protein. The data contain tens of thousands of distinct CDR3 sequences, around 25% of them singletons. The starting material was CD8+ T cells from cultured PBMCs, obtained from culture after CMV antigen stimulation. This receptor was obtained from a human donor in good health (CMV status not recorded). Some clones in this sample may be carry-over from other donors' samples. V gene TRBV12-3 or TRBV12-4 combines with J gene TRBJ1-6; D perhaps matches TRBD1 (5 bases). The chain's CDR3 is CASSLLGDSLHF. CDR3 DNA: TGTGCCAGCAGCTTATTAGGGGATTCCCTCCACTTT.